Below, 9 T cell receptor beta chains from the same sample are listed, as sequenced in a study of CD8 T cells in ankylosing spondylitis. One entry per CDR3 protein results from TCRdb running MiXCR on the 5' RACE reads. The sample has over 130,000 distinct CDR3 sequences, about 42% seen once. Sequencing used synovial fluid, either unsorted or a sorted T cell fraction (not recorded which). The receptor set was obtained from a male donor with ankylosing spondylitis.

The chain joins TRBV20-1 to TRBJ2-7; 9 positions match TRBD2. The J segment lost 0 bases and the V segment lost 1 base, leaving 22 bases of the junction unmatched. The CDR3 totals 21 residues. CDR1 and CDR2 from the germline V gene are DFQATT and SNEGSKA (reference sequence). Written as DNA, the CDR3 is TGCAGTGCTAGAGTTCCGCGGGGGGGACTCGATCACCCTTTTAGCTCCTACGAGCAGTACTTC. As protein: CSARVPRGGLDHPFSSYEQYF.

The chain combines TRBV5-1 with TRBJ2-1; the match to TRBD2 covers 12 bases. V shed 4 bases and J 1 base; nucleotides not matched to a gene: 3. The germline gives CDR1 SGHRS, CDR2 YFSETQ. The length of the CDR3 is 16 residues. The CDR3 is CASSGLAGRSYNEQFF. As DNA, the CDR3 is TGCGCCAGCAGCGGACTAGCGGGGCGTTCCTACAATGAGCAGTTCTTC.

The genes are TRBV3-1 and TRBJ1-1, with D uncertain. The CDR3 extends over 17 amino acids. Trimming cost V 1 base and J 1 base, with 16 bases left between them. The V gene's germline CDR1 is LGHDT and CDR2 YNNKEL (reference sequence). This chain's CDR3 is CASSQAPLGTGNTEAFF. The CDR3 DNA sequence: TGTGCCAGCAGCCAAGCCCCACTGGGAACGGGGAACACTGAAGCTTTCTTT.

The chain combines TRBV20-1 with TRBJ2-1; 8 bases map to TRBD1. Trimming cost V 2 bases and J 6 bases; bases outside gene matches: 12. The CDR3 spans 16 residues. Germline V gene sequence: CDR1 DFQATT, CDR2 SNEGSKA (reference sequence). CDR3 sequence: CSARFRPGGISNEQFF. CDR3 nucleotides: TGCAGTGCTAGATTCCGGCCAGGGGGCATCTCCAATGAGCAGTTCTTC.

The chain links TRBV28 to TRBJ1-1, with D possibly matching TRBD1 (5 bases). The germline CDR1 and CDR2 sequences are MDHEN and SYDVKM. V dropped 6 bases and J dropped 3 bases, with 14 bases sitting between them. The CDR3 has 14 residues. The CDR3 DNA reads TGTGCCAGCAGCGGGGCGAGGCGGGACACTGAAGCTTTCTTT. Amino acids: CASSGARRDTEAFF. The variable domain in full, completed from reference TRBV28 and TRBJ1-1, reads DVKVTQSSRYLVKRTGEKVFLECVQDMDHENMFWYRQDPGLGLRLIYFSYDVKMKEKGDIPEGYSVSREKKERFSLILESASTNQTSMYLCASSGARRDTEAFFGQGTRLTVV.

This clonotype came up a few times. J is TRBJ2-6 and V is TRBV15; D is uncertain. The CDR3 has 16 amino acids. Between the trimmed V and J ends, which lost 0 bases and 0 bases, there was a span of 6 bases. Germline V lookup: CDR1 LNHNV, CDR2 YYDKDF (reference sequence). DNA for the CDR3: TGTGCCACCAGCAGAGATTCAAGCTCTGGGGCCAACGTCCTGACTTTC. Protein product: CATSRDSSSGANVLTF.

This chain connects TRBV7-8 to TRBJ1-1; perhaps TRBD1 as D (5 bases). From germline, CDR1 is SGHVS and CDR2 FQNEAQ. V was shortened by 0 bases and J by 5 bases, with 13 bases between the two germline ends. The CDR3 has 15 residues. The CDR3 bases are TGTGCCAGCAGCTTAGCGGTTCAAGGGGATACTGAAGCTTTCTTT. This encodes CASSLAVQGDTEAFF.

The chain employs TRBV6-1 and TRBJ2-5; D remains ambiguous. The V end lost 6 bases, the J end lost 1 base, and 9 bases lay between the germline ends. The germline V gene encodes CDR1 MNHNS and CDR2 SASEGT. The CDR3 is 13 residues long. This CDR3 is CASSHRIQETQYF. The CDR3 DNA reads TGTGCCAGCAGCCACCGAATCCAAGAGACCCAGTACTTC.

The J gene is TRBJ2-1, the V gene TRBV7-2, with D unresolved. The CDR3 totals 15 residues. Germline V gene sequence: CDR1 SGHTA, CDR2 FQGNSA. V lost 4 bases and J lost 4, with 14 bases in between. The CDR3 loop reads CASSSIWEGYNEQFF. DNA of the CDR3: TGTGCCAGCAGCTCAATTTGGGAAGGGTACAATGAGCAGTTCTTC.